The sequence of this T cell receptor beta chain was determined in a study of T cells after yellow fever vaccination. Researchers made TCR cDNA using 5'RACE template switching, and this step added a universal primer site and UMIs. TCRdb itself ran the 5' RACE reads through MiXCR, one entry per CDR3 protein. The table shows 620,000 or so distinct CDR3 sequences, with about a sixth occurring only once. This clonotype came up a few times. Deletions cut 4 bases from V and 8 bases from J, with 12 bases between. CDR1 and CDR2 from the germline V gene are SGHAT and FQNNGV. This CDR3 contains 13 residues. The starting material was PBMCs, obtained 4 to 5 days after the first yellow fever vaccination. V gene TRBV11-2 combines with J gene TRBJ2-1, with D tentatively TRBD2 (5 bases). This TCR derives from a man aged 18 to 35 who received the YFV17D yellow fever vaccine. The CDR3 nucleotides are TGTGCCAGCAGCTCGGTAGGGCGGGATGAGCAGTTCTTC. Translation gives CASSSVGRDEQFF.